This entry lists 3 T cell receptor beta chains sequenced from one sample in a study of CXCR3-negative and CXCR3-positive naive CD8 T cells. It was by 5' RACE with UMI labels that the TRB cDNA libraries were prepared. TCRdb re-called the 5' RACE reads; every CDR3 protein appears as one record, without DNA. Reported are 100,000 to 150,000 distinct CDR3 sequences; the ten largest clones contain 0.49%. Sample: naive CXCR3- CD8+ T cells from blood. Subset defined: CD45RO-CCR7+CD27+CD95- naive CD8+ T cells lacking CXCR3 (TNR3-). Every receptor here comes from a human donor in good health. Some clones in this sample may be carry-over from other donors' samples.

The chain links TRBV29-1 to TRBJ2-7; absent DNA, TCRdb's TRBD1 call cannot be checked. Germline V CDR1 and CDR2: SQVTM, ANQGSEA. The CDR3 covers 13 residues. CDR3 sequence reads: CSVGGGSSYEQYF.

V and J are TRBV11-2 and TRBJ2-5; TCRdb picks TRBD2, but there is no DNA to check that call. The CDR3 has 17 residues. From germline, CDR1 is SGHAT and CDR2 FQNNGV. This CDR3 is CASSFLGTSGPQETQYF.

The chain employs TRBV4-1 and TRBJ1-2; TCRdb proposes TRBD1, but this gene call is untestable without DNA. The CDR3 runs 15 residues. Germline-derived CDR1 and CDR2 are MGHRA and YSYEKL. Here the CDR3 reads CASSQYGTGNYGYTF.